What follows are 6 T cell receptor beta chains derived from one specimen sequenced in a study of radiotherapy plus CTLA-4 blockade in lung cancer. The protocol was immunoSEQ multiplex PCR, while the TCRdb copy is restricted to in-frame clones and leaves out a portion. This sample yields 45,000 to 55,000 clones, of which roughly 76% are seen a single time; 11% belongs to the top ten. Sequencing was performed on peripheral blood, taken from a patient treated with radiotherapy plus ipilimumab. All receptors derive from a human donor with non-small cell lung cancer who had stable disease on radiotherapy plus ipilimumab.

CDR3 loop: CATEGPEGYQYF. As DNA, the CDR3 is TGTGCCACCGAAGGTCCGGAAGGGTACCAGTACTTC. The rearrangement uses TRBV27 and TRBJ2-5, with D unresolved. V shed 10 bases and J shed 10 bases, with 19 bases lying between them. Germline CDR1 and CDR2: MNHEY and SMNVEV (reference sequence). The CDR3 consists of 12 residues.

This chain joins TRBV5-4 and TRBJ2-2; D possibly corresponds to TRBD2 (7 bases). Germline CDR1 is SGHNT and CDR2 is YYREEE (reference sequence). Trimming removed 0 bases at V and 1 base at J, with 16 bases between. The CDR3 is made up of 18 amino acids. Here the CDR3 DNA reads TGTGCCAGCAGCTTGGTCGCGCGGGGGCCAAGGAACACCGGGGAGCTGTTTTTT. Protein product: CASSLVARGPRNTGELFF.

The chain carries TRBV5-6 and TRBJ1-2; 7 nucleotides agree with TRBD1. With 4 bases clipped from V and 4 bases from J, the junction kept 7 bases outside the gene matches. There are 14 residues in the CDR3. Germline CDR1 is SGHDT and CDR2 is YYEEEE. CDR3 bases: TGTGCCAGCAGCCCGGGACCAGGGGGCTATGGCTACACCTTC. Amino acids: CASSPGPGGYGYTF.

The V call is TRBV18, the J call TRBJ2-5; D may be TRBD2 (5 bases). V gave up 6 bases and J gave up 5 bases, with 7 bases separating them. This CDR3 has 11 amino acids. Germline V CDR1 and CDR2: KGHSH, LQKENI. The CDR3 protein is CASSPGETQYF. DNA of the CDR3: TGTGCCAGCTCCCCGGGGGAGACCCAGTACTTC.

The chain joins TRBV7-2 to TRBJ1-2, with a possible D match to TRBD1 (5 bases). This CDR3 comprises 15 residues. Per germline, CDR1 SGHTA and CDR2 FQGNSA. V lost 3 bases to trimming and J lost 6 bases, with 17 bases between them. The CDR3 DNA follows: TGTGCCAGCAGCTTGCGGGACCCGTGGCAGCATGGCTACACCTTC. Residues: CASSLRDPWQHGYTF.

In its sample, this clone was seen once. The CDR3 protein is CASSFSGGTDTQYF. CDR3 DNA: TGTGCCAGCAGCTTCAGTGGGGGCACAGATACGCAGTATTTT. The V gene is TRBV5-5, the J gene TRBJ2-3; D is ambiguous. Germline lookup yields CDR1 SGHKS and CDR2 YYEKEE (reference sequence). Trimming removed 2 bases from V and 1 base from J, with 8 bases in between. The CDR3 sequence is 14 residues long.